This T cell receptor (beta chain) was captured in a study of blood T cell repertoires in COVID-19. On the study more broadly: Acute and convalescent COVID-19 samples came from the United States, Italy and Spain. T cells, B-cell-depleted T cells, or PBMCs supplied cDNA or gDNA.

Clones were sequenced by immunoSEQ multiplex PCR, and TCRdb holds only the in-frame ones, with some missing. The top ten hold about 5.7% of the sample, which has 150,000 to 200,000 clones, about four fifths seen once. V lost 8 bases and J 4 bases, leaving 12 bases between the germline ends. The CDR3 runs 13 residues. The germline CDR1 and CDR2 sequences are GTSNPN and SVGIG (reference sequence). This clone was detected once. Input material: peripheral blood. The J gene is TRBJ1-6, the V gene TRBV30; weak D call: TRBD1 (5 bases). The receptor comes from a woman between 40 and 55 years old with acute or convalescent COVID-19. The CDR3 nucleotides are TGTGCCAGCGGGACGGAGTATAATTCACCCCTCCACTTT. This encodes CASGTEYNSPLHF.